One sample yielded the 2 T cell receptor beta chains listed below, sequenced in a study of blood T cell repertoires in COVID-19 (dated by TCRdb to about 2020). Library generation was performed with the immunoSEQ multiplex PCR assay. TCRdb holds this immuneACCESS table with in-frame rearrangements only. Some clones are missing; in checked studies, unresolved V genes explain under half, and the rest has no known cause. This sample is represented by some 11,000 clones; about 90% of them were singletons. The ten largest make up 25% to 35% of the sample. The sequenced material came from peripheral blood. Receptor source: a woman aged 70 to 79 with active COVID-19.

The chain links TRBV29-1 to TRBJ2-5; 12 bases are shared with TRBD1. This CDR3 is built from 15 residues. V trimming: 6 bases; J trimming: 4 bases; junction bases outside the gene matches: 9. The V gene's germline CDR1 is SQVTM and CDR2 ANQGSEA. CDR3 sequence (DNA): TGCAGCGTCGGTAGGGACAGGGGGCGCGGAGAGACCCAGTACTTC. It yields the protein CSVGRDRGRGETQYF.

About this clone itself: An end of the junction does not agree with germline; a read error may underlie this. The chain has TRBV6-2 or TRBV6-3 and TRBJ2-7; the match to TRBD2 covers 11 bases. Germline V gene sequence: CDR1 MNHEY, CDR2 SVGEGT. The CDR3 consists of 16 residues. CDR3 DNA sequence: TGTGCCAGCAGTTACTACGGACTAGCGGGTTCCTACGGGCAGTACTTC. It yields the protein CASSYYGLAGSYGQYF.